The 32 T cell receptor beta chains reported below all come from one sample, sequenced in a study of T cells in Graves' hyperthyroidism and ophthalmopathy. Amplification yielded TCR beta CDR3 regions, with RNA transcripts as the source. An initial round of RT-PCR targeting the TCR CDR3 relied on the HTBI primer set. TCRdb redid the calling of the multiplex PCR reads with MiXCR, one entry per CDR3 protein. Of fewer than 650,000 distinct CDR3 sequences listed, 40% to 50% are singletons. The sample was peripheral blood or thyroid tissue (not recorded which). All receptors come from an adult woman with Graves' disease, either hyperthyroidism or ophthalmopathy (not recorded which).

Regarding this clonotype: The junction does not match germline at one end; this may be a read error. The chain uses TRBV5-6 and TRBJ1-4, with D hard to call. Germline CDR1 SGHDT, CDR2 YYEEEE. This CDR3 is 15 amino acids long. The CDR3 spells CASSLRIGRDEKLVF. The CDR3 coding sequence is TGTGCCAGCAGCTTGCGCATTGGGAGGGATGAAAAACTGGTTTTT.

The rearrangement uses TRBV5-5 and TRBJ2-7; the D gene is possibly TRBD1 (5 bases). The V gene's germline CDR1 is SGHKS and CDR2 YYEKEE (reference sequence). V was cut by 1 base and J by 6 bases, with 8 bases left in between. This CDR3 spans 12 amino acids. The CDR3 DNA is TGTGCCAGCAGCTTGAAGGGGTTCGAGCAGTACTTC. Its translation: CASSLKGFEQYF.

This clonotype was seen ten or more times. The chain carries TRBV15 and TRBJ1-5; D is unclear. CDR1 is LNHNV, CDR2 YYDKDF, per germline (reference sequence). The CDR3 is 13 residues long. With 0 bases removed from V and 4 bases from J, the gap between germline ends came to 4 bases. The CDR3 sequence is CATSREENQPQHF. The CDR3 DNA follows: TGTGCCACCAGCAGAGAAGAGAATCAGCCCCAGCATTTT.

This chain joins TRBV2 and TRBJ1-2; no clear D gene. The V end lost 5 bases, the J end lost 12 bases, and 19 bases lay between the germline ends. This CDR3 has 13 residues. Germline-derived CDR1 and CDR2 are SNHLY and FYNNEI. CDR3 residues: CASSMDARGGNTF. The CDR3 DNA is TGTGCCAGCAGTATGGACGCAAGAGGCGGAAACACCTTC.

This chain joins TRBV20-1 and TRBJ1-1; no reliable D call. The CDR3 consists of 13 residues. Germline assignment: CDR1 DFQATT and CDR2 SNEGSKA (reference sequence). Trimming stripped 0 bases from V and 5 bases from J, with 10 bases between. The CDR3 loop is CSARERWETEAFF. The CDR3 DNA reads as TGCAGTGCTAGAGAACGATGGGAAACTGAAGCTTTCTTT.

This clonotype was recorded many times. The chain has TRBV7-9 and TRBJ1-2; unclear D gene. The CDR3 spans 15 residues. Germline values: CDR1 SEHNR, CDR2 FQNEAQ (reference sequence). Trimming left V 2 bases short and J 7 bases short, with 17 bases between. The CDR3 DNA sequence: TGTGCCAGCAGCTTAAGCGGTATTAGGCTGGGTGGCTACACCTTC. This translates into CASSLSGIRLGGYTF.

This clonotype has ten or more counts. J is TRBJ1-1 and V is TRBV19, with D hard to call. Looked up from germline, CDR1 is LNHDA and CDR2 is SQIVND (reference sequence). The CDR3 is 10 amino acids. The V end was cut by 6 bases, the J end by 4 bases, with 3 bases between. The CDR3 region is CASRGTEAFF. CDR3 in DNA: TGTGCCAGTAGAGGCACTGAAGCTTTCTTT.

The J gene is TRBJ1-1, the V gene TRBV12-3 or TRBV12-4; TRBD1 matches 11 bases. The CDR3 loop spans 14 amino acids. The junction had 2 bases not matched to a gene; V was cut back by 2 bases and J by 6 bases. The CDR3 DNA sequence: TGTGCCAGCAGTTTAAAGGGACAGGGGGCTGAAGCTTTCTTT. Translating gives CASSLKGQGAEAFF.

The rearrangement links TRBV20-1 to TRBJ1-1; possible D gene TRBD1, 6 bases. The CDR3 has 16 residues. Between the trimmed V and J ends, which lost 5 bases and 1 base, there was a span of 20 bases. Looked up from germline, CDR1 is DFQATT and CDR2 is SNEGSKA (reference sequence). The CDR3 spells CSAQTGTVDQNTEAFF. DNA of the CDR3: TGCAGTGCTCAAACAGGGACCGTTGATCAGAACACTGAAGCTTTCTTT.

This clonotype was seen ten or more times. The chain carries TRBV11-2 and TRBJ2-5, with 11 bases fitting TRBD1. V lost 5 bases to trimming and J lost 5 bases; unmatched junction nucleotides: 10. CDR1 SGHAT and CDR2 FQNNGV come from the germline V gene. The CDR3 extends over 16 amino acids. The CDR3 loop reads CASSHSGQGARETQYF. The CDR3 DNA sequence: TGTGCCAGCAGCCATTCAGGACAGGGGGCGCGGGAGACCCAGTACTTC.

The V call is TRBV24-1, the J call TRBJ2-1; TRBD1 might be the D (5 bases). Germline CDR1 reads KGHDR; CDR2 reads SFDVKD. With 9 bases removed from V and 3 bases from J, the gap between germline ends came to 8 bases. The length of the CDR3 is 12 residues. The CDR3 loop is CATQDSYNEQFF. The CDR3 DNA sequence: TGTGCCACCCAAGACAGCTACAATGAGCAGTTCTTC.

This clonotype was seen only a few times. This chain's CDR3 is CAISESTGSETQYF. The DNA for the CDR3 is TGTGCCATCAGTGAGTCGACAGGGTCGGAGACCCAGTACTTC. The chain couples TRBV10-3 to TRBJ2-5; 7 bases line up with TRBD1. Trimming removed 0 bases from V and 5 bases from J; junction bases left unmatched: 3. This CDR3 spans 14 amino acids. CDR1 is ENHRY and CDR2 is SYGVKD in the germline V gene.

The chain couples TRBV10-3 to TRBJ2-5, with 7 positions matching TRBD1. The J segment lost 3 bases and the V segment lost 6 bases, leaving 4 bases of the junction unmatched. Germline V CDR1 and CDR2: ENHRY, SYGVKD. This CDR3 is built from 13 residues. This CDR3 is CAISDRAKETQYF. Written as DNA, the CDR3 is TGTGCCATCAGCGACAGGGCCAAAGAGACCCAGTACTTC.

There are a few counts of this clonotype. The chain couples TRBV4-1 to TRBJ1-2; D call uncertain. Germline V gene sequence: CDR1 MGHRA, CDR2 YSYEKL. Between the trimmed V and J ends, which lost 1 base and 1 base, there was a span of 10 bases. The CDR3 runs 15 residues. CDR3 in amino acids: CASSQASESNYGYTF. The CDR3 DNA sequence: TGCGCCAGCAGCCAAGCATCAGAGAGTAACTATGGCTACACCTTC.

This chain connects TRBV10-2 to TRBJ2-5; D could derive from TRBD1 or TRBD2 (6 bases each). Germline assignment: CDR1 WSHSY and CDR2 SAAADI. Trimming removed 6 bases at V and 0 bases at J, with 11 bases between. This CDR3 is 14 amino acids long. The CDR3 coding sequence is TGCGCCAGCAGGGAGGGGACAAACCAAGAGACCCAGTACTTC. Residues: CASREGTNQETQYF.

The CDR3 loop reads CSVTPTPDRPNYGYTF. For the CDR3, the DNA is TGCAGCGTCACCCCCACTCCGGACAGACCTAACTATGGCTACACCTTC. V and J are TRBV29-1 and TRBJ1-2; D is possibly TRBD1 (6 bases). Germline V gene lookup returns CDR1 SQVTM and CDR2 ANQGSEA. Between the trimmed V and J ends, which lost 6 bases and 0 bases, there was a span of 20 bases. The CDR3 length is 16 residues. The full variable domain, with the rest looked up from reference TRBV29-1 and TRBJ1-2, is SAVISQKPSRDICQRGTSLTIQCQVDSQVTMMFWYRQQPGQSLTLIATANQGSEATYESGFVIDKFPISRPNLTFSTLTVSNMSPEDSSIYLCSVTPTPDRPNYGYTFGSGTRLTVV.

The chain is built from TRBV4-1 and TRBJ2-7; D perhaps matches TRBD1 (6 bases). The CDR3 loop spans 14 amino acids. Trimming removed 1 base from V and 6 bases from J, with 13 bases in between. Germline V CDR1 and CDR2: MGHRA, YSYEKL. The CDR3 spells CASSQASTGFEQYF. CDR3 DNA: TGCGCCAGCAGCCAAGCCTCAACAGGGTTCGAGCAGTACTTC.

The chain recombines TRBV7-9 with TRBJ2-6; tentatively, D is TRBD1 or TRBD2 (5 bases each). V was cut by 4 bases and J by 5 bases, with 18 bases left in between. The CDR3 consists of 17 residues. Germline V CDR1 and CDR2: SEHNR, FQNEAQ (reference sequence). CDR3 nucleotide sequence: TGTGCCAGCAGCTCGGATGGGGGATTGCACAGGGCCAACGTCCTGACTTTC. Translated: CASSSDGGLHRANVLTF.

The DNA for the CDR3 is TGTGCCAGCAGCCAAGTTGGGGCCAGGGGAGAAAAACTGTTTTTT. Its translation: CASSQVGARGEKLFF. The genes are TRBV9 and TRBJ1-4, with TRBD1 as a possible D gene (6 bases). V dropped 4 bases and J dropped 8 bases, with 18 bases sitting between them. CDR3 size: 15 residues. CDR1 SGDLS and CDR2 YYNGEE come from the germline V gene. The whole variable domain, filled in from reference TRBV9 and TRBJ1-4, reads DSGVTQTPKHLITATGQRVTLRCSPRSGDLSVYWYQQSLDQGLQFLIQYYNGEERAKGNILERFSAQQFPDLHSELNLSSLELGDSALYFCASSQVGARGEKLFFGSGTQLSVL.

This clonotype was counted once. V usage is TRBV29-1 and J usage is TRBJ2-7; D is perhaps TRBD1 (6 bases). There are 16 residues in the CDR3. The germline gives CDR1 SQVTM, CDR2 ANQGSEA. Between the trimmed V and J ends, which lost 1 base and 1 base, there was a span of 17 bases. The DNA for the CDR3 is TGCAGCGTTGAAGGGGCACAGGGTTTTAGGTCCTACGAGCAGTACTTC. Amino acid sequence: CSVEGAQGFRSYEQYF.

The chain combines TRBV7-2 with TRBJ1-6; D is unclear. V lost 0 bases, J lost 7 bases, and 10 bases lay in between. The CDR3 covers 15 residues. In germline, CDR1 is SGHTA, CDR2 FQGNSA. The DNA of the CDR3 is TGTGCCAGCAGCTTAGCGAGGTACACAAATTCACCCCTCCACTTT. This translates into CASSLARYTNSPLHF. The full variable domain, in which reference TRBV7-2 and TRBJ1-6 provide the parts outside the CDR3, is GAGVSQSPSNKVTEKGKDVELRCDPISGHTALYWYRQSLGQGLEFLIYFQGNSAPDKSGLPSDRFSAERTGGSVSTLTIQRTQQEDSAVYLCASSLARYTNSPLHFGNGTRLTVT.

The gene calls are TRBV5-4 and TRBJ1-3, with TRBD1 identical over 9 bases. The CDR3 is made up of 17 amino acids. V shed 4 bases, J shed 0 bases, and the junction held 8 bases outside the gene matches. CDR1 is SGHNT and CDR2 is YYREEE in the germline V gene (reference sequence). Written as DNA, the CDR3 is TGTGCCAGCAGCCGATCGGGACAGGGACGCTCTGGAAACACCATATATTTT. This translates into CASSRSGQGRSGNTIYF.

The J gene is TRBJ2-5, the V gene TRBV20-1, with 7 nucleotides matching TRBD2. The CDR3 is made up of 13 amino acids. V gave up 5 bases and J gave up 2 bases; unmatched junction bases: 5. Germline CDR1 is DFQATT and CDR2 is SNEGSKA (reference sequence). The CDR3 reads CSAYDGRQETQYF. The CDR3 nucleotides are TGCAGTGCTTACGACGGGAGGCAAGAGACCCAGTACTTC.

The CDR3 DNA reads TGTGCCAGCCATTGGGACAGCCAAGGGGACTATGGCTACACCTTC. Its protein product is CASHWDSQGDYGYTF. This rearrangement joins TRBV6-4 to TRBJ1-2; 7 bases match TRBD1. Trimming removed 8 bases from V and 3 bases from J; junction bases left unmatched: 12. The CDR3 length is 15 residues. Germline CDR1 MRHNA, CDR2 SNTAGT.

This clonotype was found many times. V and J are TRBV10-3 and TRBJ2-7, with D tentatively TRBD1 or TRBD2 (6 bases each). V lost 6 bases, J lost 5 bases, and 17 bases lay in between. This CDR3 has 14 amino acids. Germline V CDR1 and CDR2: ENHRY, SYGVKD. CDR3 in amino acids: CAIRDLARGDEQYF. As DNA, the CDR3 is TGTGCCATCAGGGACCTAGCGAGGGGGGACGAGCAGTACTTC.

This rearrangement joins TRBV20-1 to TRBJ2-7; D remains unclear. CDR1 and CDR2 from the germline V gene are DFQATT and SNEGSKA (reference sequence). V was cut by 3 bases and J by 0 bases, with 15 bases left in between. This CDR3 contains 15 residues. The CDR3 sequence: CSASWLTESSYEQYF. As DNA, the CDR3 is TGCAGTGCTAGCTGGTTGACGGAGAGCTCCTACGAGCAGTACTTC.

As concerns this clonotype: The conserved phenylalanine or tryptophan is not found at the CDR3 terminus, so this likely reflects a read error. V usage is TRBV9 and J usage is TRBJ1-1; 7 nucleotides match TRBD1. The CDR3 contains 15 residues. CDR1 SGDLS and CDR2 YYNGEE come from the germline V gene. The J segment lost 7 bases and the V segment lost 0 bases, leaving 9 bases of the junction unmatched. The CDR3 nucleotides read TGTGCCAGCAGCGTAGTCACAGGGGCCAGACTTGAAGCTTTCCTT. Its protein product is CASSVVTGARLEAFL.

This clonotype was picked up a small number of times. The CDR3 here is CASSSPSHEGYTF. The DNA for the CDR3 is TGTGCCAGCAGTTCACCATCTCACGAGGGCTACACCTTC. The V call is TRBV6-5, the J call TRBJ1-2; D gene unclear. The CDR3 extends over 13 amino acids. Deletions cut 4 bases from V and 8 bases from J, with 14 bases between. The germline V gene encodes CDR1 MNHEY and CDR2 SVGAGI.

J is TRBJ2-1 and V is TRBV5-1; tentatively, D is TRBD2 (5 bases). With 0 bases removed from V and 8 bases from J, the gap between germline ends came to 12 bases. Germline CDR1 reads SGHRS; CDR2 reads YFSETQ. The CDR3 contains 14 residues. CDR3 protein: CASSLGLSRDEQFF. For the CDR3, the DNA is TGCGCCAGCAGCTTGGGCCTATCGAGGGATGAGCAGTTCTTC. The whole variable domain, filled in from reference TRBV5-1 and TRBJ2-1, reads KAGVTQTPRYLIKTRGQQVTLSCSPISGHRSVSWYQQTPGQGLQFLFEYFSETQRNKGNFPGRFSGRQFSNSRSEMNVSTLELGDSALYLCASSLGLSRDEQFFGPGTRLTVL.

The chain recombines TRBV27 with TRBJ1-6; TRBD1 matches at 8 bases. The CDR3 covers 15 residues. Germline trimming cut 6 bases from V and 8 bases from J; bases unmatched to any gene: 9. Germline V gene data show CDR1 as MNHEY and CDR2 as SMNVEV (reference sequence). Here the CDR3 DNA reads TGTGCCAGCAGGCTCGACAGGGGATACCATTCACCCCTCCACTTT. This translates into CASRLDRGYHSPLHF.

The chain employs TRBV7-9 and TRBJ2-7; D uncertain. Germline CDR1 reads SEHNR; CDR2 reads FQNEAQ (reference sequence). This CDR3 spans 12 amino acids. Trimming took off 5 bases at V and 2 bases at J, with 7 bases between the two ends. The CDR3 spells CASSHAPYEQYF. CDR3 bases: TGTGCCAGCAGCCACGCCCCCTACGAGCAGTACTTC. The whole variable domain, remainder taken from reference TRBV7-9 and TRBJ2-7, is DTGVSQNPRHKITKRGQNVTFRCDPISEHNRLYWYRQTLGQGPEFLTYFQNEAQLEKSRLLSDRFSAERPKGSFSTLEIQRTEQGDSAMYLCASSHAPYEQYFGPGTRLTVT.

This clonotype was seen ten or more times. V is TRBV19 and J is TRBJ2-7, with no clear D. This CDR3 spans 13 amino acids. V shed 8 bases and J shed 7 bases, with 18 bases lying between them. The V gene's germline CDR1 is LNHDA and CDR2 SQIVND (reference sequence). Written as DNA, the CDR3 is TGTGCCAGTTCGCATATGGCCGAATGGGAGCAGTACTTC. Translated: CASSHMAEWEQYF.